The 21 T cell receptor beta chains below come from one sample, sequenced in a study of tumor-infiltrating lymphocytes in primary liver carcinoma. Using a constant-region primer together with ProtoScript II reverse transcriptase, TCR beta cDNA was made from approximately 500 ng of total RNA. TCR beta libraries came from three nested multiplex PCR rounds using slightly modified ARM-PCR. Both of the initial two PCR rounds ran for around 10 cycles and employed TRBV1-TRBV30 forward primers alongside a C-beta reverse primer. TCRdb processed the multiplex PCR reads anew with MiXCR; each CDR3 protein has one entry. The sample holds fewer than 85,000 distinct CDR3 sequences, 69% seen once. Taking about 17-32 mg of unsorted bulk tissue, the authors co-extracted RNA and DNA. Material: tumor-adjacent normal liver tissue. The source of these receptors is a man aged 40-49 years with primary liver carcinoma and hepatitis B virus infection.

Concerning this clonotype itself: At one of its ends the junction is not consistent with the germline gene, which may arise from a read error. The rearrangement links TRBV28 to TRBJ2-7, with TRBD2 matching 10 bases. The CDR3 sequence is 19 residues long. Germline values: CDR1 MDHEN, CDR2 SYDVKM. This CDR3 reads CVSSFFGPAGGRISYEQYF. As DNA, the CDR3 is TGTGTCAGCAGTTTTTTCGGACCAGCGGGAGGGAGAATCTCCTACGAGCAGTACTTC.

With regard to this clonotype: One end of the junction varies from germline; a read error may be responsible. This chain uses TRBV11-2 with TRBJ2-1; 8 bases match TRBD1. Germline CDR1 is SGHAT and CDR2 is FQNNGV. The CDR3 loop spans 15 amino acids. The CDR3 DNA sequence: TGTGCCAACAGCTCCGGGACAGGAGCAAGCAATAAGCAGTTCTTC. Its translation is CANSSGTGASNKQFF.

Concerning this clonotype: Because it lacks the conserved phenylalanine or tryptophan at the end, this CDR3 is likely a read error. V usage is TRBV29-1 and J usage is TRBJ1-4; the D gene is possibly TRBD1 (5 bases). Germline V gene data show CDR1 as SQVTM and CDR2 as ANQGSEA. CDR3 length: 13 amino acids. This CDR3 is CSVGDGQNEKLFY. DNA of the CDR3: TGCAGTGTCGGGGACGGTCAAAATGAAAAACTGTTTTAT.

For this clonotype: This may come from a read error, since a much larger clone is one base off. V gene TRBV30 combines with J gene TRBJ2-3, with D possibly TRBD1 on 6 matching bases. This CDR3 has 16 residues. The germline V gene has CDR1 GTSNPN and CDR2 SVGIG (reference sequence). CDR3 loop: CAWSVRREDWTDTRYF. CDR3 bases: TGTGCCTGGAGTGTAAGGCGCGAGGACTGGACAGATACGCGGTATTTT. The whole variable domain, filled in from reference TRBV30 and TRBJ2-3, reads SQTIHQWPATLVQPVGSPLSLECTVEGTSNPNLYWYRQAAGRGLQLLFYSVGIGQISSEVPQNLSASRPQDRQFILSSKKLLLSDSGFYLCAWSVRREDWTDTRYFGPGTRLTVL.

A note on this clonotype: The DNA is left out, because the CDR3 cannot be placed on it with certainty; the CDR3 is given as TCRdb lists it. The V and J genes are TRBV28 and TRBJ2-7; the DNA was not used to check the table's D call, TRBD1. The germline CDR1 and CDR2 sequences are MDHEN and SYDVKM. The CDR3 is 14 amino acids in total, end residues counted. This CDR3 reads CASSWGQGSYEQCF.

The J gene is TRBJ2-2, the V gene TRBV6-2 or TRBV6-3; 8 bases are shared with TRBD1. The CDR3 is 14 residues long. Germline V gene lookup returns CDR1 MNHEY and CDR2 SVGEGT. The CDR3 nucleotides are TGTGTCACCAGCAGGGGGCAAAACACCGGGGAGCTGTTTTTT. Translating it yields CVTSRGQNTGELFF.

The chain links TRBV19 to TRBJ1-5, with a weak D call TRBD1 (5 bases). TRBJ2-3 matches the DNA end more closely, so the J call is doubtful. Germline CDR1 and CDR2: LNHDA and SQIVND (reference sequence). This CDR3 comprises 15 residues. CDR3 in DNA: TGTGCCAGTAGTATAACAGGAACTTTCAATCAGCCCCAGTATTTT. Encoded protein: CASSITGTFNQPQYF.

The genes are TRBV4-3 and TRBJ2-3; D uncertain. V gave up 0 bases and J gave up 4 bases, with 11 bases separating them. There are 15 residues in the CDR3. Germline CDR1 LGHNA, CDR2 YSLEER. The chain's CDR3 is CASSQDLNTPDTQYF. CDR3 nucleotide sequence: TGCGCCAGCAGCCAAGATTTAAACACCCCAGATACGCAGTATTTT.

This clonotype was counted a few times. This chain connects TRBV6-1 to TRBJ1-5; no definite D call. This CDR3 has 14 residues. The germline V gene encodes CDR1 MNHNS and CDR2 SASEGT. The V and J ends lost 2 bases and 9 bases respectively, with 14 bases between them. Here the CDR3 reads CASSESRVQRPQHF. For the CDR3, the DNA is TGTGCCAGCAGTGAAAGTAGGGTACAGCGGCCCCAGCATTTT.

This clonotype was detected ten times or more. This may come from a read error, since a much larger clone is one base off. Because it lacks the conserved phenylalanine or tryptophan at the end, this CDR3 is likely a read error. The CDR3 reads CASSSDRDEQYL. In DNA form, the CDR3 reads TGTGCCAGCAGTTCGGACAGGGACGAGCAGTACCTC. The rearrangement uses TRBV12-3 or TRBV12-4 and TRBJ2-7, with TRBD1 identical over 8 bases. This CDR3 is built from 12 residues. J lost 5 bases, V lost 4 bases, and 1 base had no gene match.

Remarks on this clonotype: Sequence at one end of the junction differs from germline and may be a read error. The rearrangement uses TRBV6-1 and TRBJ2-1; 11 bases agree with TRBD2. From germline, CDR1 is MNHNS and CDR2 SASEGT. The CDR3 covers 19 residues. CDR3 nucleotide sequence: TGTGCCACCAGTCCACGGACAGGGCCGGGACTAGCGGAAGGGAATGAGCAGTTCTTC. Translated, it gives CATSPRTGPGLAEGNEQFF.

To note about this clonotype: A read error may produce the germline difference seen at one junction end. The rearrangement uses TRBV6-2 or TRBV6-3 and TRBJ2-6; D ambiguous. Germline loops: CDR1 MNHEY, CDR2 SVGEGT. The CDR3 consists of 15 residues. CDR3 coding DNA: TGTGTCACCCTCCCCCACGAGACTGGGCCCAACGTCCTGACTTTC. As protein: CVTLPHETGPNVLTF.

Comment on this clonotype: This may stem from a read error, because a much larger clone lies one nucleotide away. This chain joins TRBV10-3 and TRBJ2-7; 7 bases match TRBD2. Germline CDR1 and CDR2: ENHRY and SYGVKD. The CDR3 is 15 amino acids. CDR3 loop: CVISFGTSDSYEQYF. CDR3 nucleotides: TGTGTCATCAGTTTCGGTACTAGCGACTCCTACGAGCAGTACTTC.

In regard to this clonotype: The conserved final phenylalanine or tryptophan is absent from the CDR3, which likely points to a read error. The rearrangement uses TRBV6-6 and TRBJ2-3, with TRBD2 matching over 8 bases. From germline, CDR1 is MNHNY and CDR2 SVGAGI (reference sequence). The CDR3 loop spans 15 amino acids. The trim removed 2 bases at V and 4 bases at J, leaving 5 bases unmatched. The CDR3 reads CASSYPSAGADTQYL. For the CDR3, the DNA is TGTGCCAGCAGTTACCCTTCAGCGGGAGCAGATACGCAGTATCTT.

About this clonotype: Germline is not matched at one junction end, which may reflect a read error. The genes are TRBV9 and TRBJ2-4; TRBD2 might be the D (6 bases). From germline, CDR1 is SGDLS and CDR2 YYNGEE. The CDR3 runs to 14 residues. In DNA, the CDR3 is TGTGCCAGCAGCGGGAGGGATTCCAAAAACATTCGGTACTTC. Translated: CASSGRDSKNIRYF.

Comment on this clonotype: Given a much more abundant clone one base away, this may be a read error. In this CDR3 the conserved last residue, phenylalanine or tryptophan, is missing, so a read error is likely. No DNA is shown, since the ends of the CDR3 on it are uncertain; the CDR3 is the one TCRdb lists. The chain links TRBV11-2 to TRBJ1-2; TRBD1 was called by the table and not checked on the DNA. Termini included, the CDR3 measures 15 amino acids. The V gene's germline CDR1 is SGHAT and CDR2 FQNNGV. CDR3 sequence reads: CASSFSITGGGGCTS.

A note on this clonotype: Germline is not matched at one junction end, which may reflect a read error. The chain employs TRBV5-1 and TRBJ2-1, with TRBD2 as a possible D gene (7 bases). Germline values: CDR1 SGHRS, CDR2 YFSETQ. The CDR3 extends over 16 amino acids. As DNA, the CDR3 is TGCGCCAGCTGCTTGACAGGCGGGAGTAGATACAATGAGCAGTTCTTC. It translates to CASCLTGGSRYNEQFF.

A note on this clonotype: It is likely a read error, because the conserved phenylalanine at the end of the CDR3 is missing. V and J are TRBV5-5 and TRBJ2-5; D gene ambiguous. The CDR3 runs 11 residues. Germline V gene data show CDR1 as SGHKS and CDR2 as YYEKEE (reference sequence). The CDR3 DNA sequence: TGTGCCATCAGCTGGGTAGAGACCCAGTACATC. Its translation is CAISWVETQYI.

As concerns this clonotype: One junction end disagrees with the germline gene, perhaps due to a read error. This chain joins TRBV19 and TRBJ2-1, with 13 bases matching TRBD2. The CDR3 has 16 amino acids. CDR1 and CDR2 (germline): LNHDA, SQIVND (reference sequence). The CDR3 DNA reads TGTGCCAGAAGTCCTAGCCGACTAGCGGGAGGACTTGAGCGGTTCTTC. Amino acids: CARSPSRLAGGLERFF.

Turning to this clonotype: The junction departs from germline at one end; a sequencing error may be responsible. V usage is TRBV4-1 and J usage is TRBJ2-1; no clear D gene. The CDR3 has 14 residues. Germline CDR1 is MGHRA and CDR2 is YSYEKL. CDR3 protein: CASNPLGNNNEQFF. The CDR3 DNA reads as TGCGCCAGCAACCCGCTCGGTAACAACAATGAGCAGTTCTTT.

For this clonotype: The conserved phenylalanine or tryptophan is not found at the CDR3 terminus, so this likely reflects a read error. The limits of the CDR3 on the DNA are not certain, so only TCRdb's listed CDR3 is given. The chain links TRBV6-1 to TRBJ1-2. Germline values: CDR1 MNHNS, CDR2 SASEGT. The CDR3 extends over 16 residues, inclusive of both ends. CDR3 sequence: CASSEGVCRPDYGHTI.